The entry that follows covers one T cell receptor beta chain sequence. Its target is not known. The assay was immunoSEQ multiplex PCR, and TCRdb's table has in-frame clones only and misses some. The sample includes roughly 110,000 clones, around 90% of them seen just once. This specimen comes from a study of graft-versus-host responses after intestinal transplantation. About the study: Recipients underwent multivisceral, liver-intestinal, or isolated intestinal transplants. Anti-thymocyte globulin induction was given to all recipients, followed by tacrolimus and steroids for around three years. General observations from the study: Recipient marrow showed GvH clones, some seen first in ileum or blood.

CDR3 length: 14 amino acids. After removal of 5 bases from V and 3 bases from J, the junction contained 4 bases not matched to a gene. Germline V gives CDR1 MNHNY, CDR2 SVGAGI (reference sequence). The TCR originated in a human donor who was the organ donor for an intestinal transplant. The input for sequencing was unstimulated CD4+ T cells sorted from spleen or lymph node cells, taken before transplant. V and J are TRBV6-6 and TRBJ1-3; 7 bases agree with TRBD1. CDR3 coding DNA: TGTGCCAGCAGTAGACAGGGTGGTGGAAACACCATATATTTT. Protein sequence: CASSRQGGGNTIYF.